This T cell receptor (beta chain) was retrieved from a study of T cells in Graves' hyperthyroidism and ophthalmopathy. The study's findings and limits: Peripheral blood also featured most of the thyroid clonotypes expanded above 0.001.

This clonotype was detected ten times or more. As yet, its antigen is unknown. The CDR3 runs to 15 residues. Germline CDR1 SGHRS, CDR2 YFSETQ. V lost 0 bases to trimming and J lost 0 bases, with 10 bases between them. Researchers took RNA transcripts and amplified the TCR beta CDR3 regions from them. With the HTBI primer set, the TCR CDR3 went through a first round of RT-PCR. One entry per CDR3 protein results from TCRdb running MiXCR on the multiplex PCR reads. Altogether about 600,000 distinct CDR3 sequences are present, approximately 16% being singletons, with the ten largest covering 2.5% to 4%. The chain links TRBV5-1 to TRBJ2-7; possible D gene TRBD1, 6 bases. This clonotype originated in a woman in her thirties or forties with Graves' ophthalmopathy. The sequenced sample was blood. DNA of the CDR3: TGCGCCAGCAGCTTGGGACAGGCGTACTCCTACGAGCAGTACTTC. This encodes CASSLGQAYSYEQYF.